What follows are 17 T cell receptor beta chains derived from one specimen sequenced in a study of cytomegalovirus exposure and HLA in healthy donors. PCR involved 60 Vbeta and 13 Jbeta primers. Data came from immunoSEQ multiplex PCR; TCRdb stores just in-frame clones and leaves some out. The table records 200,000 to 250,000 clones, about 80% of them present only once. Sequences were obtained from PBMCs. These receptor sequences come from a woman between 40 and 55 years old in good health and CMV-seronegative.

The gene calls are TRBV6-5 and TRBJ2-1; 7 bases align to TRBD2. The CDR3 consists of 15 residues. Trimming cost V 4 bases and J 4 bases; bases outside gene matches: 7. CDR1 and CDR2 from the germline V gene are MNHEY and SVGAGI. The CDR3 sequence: CASSSSAGLYNEQFF. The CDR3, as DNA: TGTGCCAGCAGTTCTTCAGCGGGGCTGTACAATGAGCAGTTCTTC.

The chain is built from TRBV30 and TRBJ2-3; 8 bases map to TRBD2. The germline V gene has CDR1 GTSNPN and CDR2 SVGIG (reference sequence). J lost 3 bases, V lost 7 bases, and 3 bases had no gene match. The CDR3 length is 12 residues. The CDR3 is CASGGGTDTQYF. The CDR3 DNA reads TGTGCCTCCGGGGGGGGAACAGATACGCAGTATTTT. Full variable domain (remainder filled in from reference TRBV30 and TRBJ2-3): SQTIHQWPATLVQPVGSPLSLECTVEGTSNPNLYWYRQAAGRGLQLLFYSVGIGQISSEVPQNLSASRPQDRQFILSSKKLLLSDSGFYLCASGGGTDTQYFGPGTRLTVL.

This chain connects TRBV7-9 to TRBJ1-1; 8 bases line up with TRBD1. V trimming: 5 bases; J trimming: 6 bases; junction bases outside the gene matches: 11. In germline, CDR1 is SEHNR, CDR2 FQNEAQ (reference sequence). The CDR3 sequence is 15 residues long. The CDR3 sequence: CASSAPGQGMPEAFF. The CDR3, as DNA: TGTGCCAGCAGCGCCCCCGGACAGGGTATGCCTGAAGCTTTCTTT.

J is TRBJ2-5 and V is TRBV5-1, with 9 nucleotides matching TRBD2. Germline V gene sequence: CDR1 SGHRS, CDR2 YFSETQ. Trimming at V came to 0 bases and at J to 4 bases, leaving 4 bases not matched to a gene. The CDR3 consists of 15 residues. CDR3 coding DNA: TGCGCCAGCAGCTTGGCTAGCGGGGTAAGAGAGACCCAGTACTTC. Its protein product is CASSLASGVRETQYF.

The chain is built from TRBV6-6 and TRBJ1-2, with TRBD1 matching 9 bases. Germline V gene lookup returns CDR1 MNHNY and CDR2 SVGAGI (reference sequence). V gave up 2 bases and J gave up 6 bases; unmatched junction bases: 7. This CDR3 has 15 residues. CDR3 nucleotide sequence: TGTGCCAGCAGTTACCCGACCGGGACAGGGAATGGCTACACCTTC. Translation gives CASSYPTGTGNGYTF.

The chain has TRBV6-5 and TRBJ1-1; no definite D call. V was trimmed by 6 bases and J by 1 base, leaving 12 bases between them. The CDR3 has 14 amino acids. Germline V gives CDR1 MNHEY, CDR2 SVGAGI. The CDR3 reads CASRPGDQNTEAFF. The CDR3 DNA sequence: TGTGCCAGCAGGCCGGGAGACCAGAACACTGAAGCTTTCTTT.

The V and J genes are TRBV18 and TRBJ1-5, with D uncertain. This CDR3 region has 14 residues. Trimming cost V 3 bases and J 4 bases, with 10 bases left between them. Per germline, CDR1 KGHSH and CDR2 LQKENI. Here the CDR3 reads CASSPGLENQPQHF. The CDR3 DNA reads TGTGCCAGCTCACCCGGGTTGGAAAATCAGCCCCAGCATTTT.

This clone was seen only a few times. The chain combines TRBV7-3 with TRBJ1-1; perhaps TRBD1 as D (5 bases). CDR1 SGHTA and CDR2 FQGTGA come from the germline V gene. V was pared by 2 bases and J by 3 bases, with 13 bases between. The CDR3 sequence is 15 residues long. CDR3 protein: CASSLLGWGDTEAFF. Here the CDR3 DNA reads TGTGCCAGCAGCTTATTGGGGTGGGGGGACACTGAAGCTTTCTTT.

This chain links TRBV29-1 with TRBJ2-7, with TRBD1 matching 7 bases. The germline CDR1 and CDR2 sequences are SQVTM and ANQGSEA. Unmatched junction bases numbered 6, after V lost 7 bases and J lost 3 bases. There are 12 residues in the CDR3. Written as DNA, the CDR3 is TGCAGCGGATGGGACAGCGTCTACGAGCAGTACTTC. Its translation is CSGWDSVYEQYF.

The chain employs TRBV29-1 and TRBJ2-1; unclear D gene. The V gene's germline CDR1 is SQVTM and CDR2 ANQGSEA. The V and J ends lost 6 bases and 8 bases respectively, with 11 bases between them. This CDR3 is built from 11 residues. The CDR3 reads CSVVELYEQFF. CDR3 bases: TGCAGCGTGGTGGAGTTATATGAGCAGTTCTTC.

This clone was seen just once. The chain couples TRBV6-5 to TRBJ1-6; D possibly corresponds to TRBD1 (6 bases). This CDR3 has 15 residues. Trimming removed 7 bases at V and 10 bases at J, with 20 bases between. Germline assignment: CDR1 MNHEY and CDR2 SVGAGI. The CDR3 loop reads CASTNRDMGPSPLHF. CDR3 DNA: TGTGCCAGCACCAACCGGGACATGGGCCCCTCACCCCTCCACTTT.

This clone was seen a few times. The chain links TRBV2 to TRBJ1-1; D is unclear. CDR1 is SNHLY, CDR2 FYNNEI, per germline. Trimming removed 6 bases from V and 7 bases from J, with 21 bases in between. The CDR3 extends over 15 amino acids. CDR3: CASREDGGPLFEAFF. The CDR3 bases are TGTGCCAGCAGAGAGGACGGAGGACCACTATTTGAAGCTTTCTTT.

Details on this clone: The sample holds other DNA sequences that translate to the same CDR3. This chain's CDR3 is CASSPGQGNSPLHF. As DNA, the CDR3 is TGTGCCAGCTCTCCGGGACAGGGGAATTCACCCCTCCACTTT. The chain is built from TRBV18 and TRBJ1-6; 10 bases fit TRBD1. The germline V gene encodes CDR1 KGHSH and CDR2 LQKENI. The CDR3 has 14 residues. V lost 6 bases, J lost 7 bases, and 3 bases stayed unmatched.

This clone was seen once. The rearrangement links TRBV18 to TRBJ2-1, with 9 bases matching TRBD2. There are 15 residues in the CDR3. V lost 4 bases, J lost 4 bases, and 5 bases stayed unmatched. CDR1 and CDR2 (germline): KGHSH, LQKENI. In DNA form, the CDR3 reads TGTGCCAGCTCACTATTAGCGGGGGAGTACAATGAGCAGTTCTTC. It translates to CASSLLAGEYNEQFF.

The CDR3 protein is CASSIGGNEQFF. CDR3 in DNA: TGTGCCAGTAGTATAGGAGGGAATGAGCAGTTCTTC. The chain employs TRBV19 and TRBJ2-1, with D tentatively TRBD2 (5 bases). Trimming took 1 base from V and 7 from J, leaving 5 bases between them. CDR1 and CDR2 from the germline V gene are LNHDA and SQIVND (reference sequence). This CDR3 is 12 amino acids long.

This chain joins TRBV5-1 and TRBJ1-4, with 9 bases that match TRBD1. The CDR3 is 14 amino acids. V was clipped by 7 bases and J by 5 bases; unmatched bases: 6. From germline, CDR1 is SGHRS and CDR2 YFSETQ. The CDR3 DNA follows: TGCGCCAGCGCGACCGGGACAGGGAATGAAAAACTGTTTTTT. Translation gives CASATGTGNEKLFF.

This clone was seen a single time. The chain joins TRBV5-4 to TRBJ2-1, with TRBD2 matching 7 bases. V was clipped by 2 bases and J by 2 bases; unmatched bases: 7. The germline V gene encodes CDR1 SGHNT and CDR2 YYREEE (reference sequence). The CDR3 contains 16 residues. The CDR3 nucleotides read TGTGCCAGCAGCTTCCGCCTAGCGGAGGCCTACAATGAGCAGTTCTTC. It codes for CASSFRLAEAYNEQFF.